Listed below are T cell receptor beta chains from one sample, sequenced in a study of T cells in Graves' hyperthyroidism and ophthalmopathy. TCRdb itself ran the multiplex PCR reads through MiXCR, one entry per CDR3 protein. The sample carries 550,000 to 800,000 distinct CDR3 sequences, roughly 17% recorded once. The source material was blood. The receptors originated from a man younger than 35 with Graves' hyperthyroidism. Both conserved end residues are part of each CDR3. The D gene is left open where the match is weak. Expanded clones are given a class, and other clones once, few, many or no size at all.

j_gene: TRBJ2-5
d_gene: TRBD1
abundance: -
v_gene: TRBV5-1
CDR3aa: CASSLTGTGSQETQYF
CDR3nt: TGCGCCAGCAGTCTTACCGGGACAGGCAGCCAAGAGACCCAGTACTTC

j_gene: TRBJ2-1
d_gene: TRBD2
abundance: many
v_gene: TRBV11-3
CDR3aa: CASSFFRTSISPHEQFF
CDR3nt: TGTGCCAGCAGCTTTTTCCGGACTAGCATCTCCCCCCATGAGCAGTTCTTC

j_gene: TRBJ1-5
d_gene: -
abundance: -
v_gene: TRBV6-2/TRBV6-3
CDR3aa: CASRPYRGYSNQPQHF
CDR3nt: TGTGCCAGCAGACCTTACCGGGGGTATAGCAATCAGCCCCAGCATTTT

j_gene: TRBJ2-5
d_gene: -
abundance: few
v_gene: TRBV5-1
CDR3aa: CASSPESGETQYF
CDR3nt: TGCGCCAGCAGCCCGGAATCGGGTGAGACCCAGTACTTC

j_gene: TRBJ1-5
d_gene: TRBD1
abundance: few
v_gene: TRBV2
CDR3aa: CASDRGNQPQHF
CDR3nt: TGTGCCAGCGACAGGGGGAATCAGCCCCAGCATTTT

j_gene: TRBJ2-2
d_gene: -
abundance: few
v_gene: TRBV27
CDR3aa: CASSLKNTGELFF
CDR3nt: TGTGCCAGCAGTTTAAAGAACACCGGGGAGCTGTTTTTT

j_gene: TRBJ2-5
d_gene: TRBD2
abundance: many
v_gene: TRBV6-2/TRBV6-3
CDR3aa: CASSYAGLAGVQETQYF
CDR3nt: TGTGCCAGCAGTTACGCGGGACTAGCGGGGGTCCAAGAGACCCAGTACTTC

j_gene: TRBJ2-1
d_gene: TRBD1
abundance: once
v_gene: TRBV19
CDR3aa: CAWSVPDRAHNEQFF
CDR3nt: TGTGCCTGGAGTGTACCCGACAGGGCCCACAATGAGCAGTTCTTC

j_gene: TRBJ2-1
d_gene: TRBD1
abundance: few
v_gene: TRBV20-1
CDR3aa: CSARGPDRKGFSEQFF
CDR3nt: TGCAGTGCTAGAGGCCCGGACAGGAAGGGCTTCAGTGAGCAGTTCTTC

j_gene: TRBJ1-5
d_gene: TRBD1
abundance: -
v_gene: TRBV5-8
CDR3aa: CASSRDRLYSNQPQHF
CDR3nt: TGTGCCAGCAGCCGGGACAGGTTGTATAGCAATCAGCCCCAGCATTTT

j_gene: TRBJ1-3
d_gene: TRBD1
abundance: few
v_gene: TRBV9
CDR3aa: CASSGGQGMSGNTIYF
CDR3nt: TGTGCCAGCAGCGGCGGACAGGGGATGAGTGGAAACACCATATATTTT

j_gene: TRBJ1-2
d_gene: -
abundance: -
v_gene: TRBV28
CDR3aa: CASSAQGDGYTF
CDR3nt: TGTGCCAGCAGTGCCCAAGGGGATGGCTACACCTTC

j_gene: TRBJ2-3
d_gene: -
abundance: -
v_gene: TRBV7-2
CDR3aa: CASSPGLATISTDTQYF
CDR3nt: TGTGCCAGCAGCCCGGGGCTAGCGACAATTAGCACAGATACGCAGTATTTT

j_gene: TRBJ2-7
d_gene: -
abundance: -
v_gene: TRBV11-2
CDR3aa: CASSLVEGGTFEQYF
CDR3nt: TGTGCCAGCAGCTTAGTTGAGGGAGGAACTTTCGAGCAGTACTTC

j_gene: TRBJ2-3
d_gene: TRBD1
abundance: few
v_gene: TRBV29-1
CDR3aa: CSVEGVGQGWGTDTQYF
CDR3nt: TGCAGCGTTGAAGGTGTCGGACAGGGTTGGGGCACAGATACGCAGTATTTT

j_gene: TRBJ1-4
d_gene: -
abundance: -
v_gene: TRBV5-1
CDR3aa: CASSLGLRNEKLFF
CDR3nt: TGCGCCAGCAGCTTGGGGCTACGGAATGAAAAACTGTTTTTT

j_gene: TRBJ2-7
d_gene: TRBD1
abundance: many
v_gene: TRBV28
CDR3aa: CASRGTGIYEQYF
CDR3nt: TGTGCCAGCAGGGGGACAGGGATCTACGAGCAGTACTTC

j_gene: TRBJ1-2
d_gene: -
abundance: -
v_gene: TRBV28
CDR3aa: CAISSLLSGANYGYTF
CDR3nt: TGTGCCATCAGTTCTCTGTTGTCGGGGGCTAACTATGGCTACACCTTC

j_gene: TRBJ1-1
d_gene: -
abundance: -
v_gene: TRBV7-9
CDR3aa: CASRALDGGNTEAFF
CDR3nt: TGTGCGTCCCGGGCCTTAGACGGGGGGAACACTGAAGCTTTCTTT

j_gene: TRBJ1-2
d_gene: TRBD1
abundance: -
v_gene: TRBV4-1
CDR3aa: CASSQPYAGTGAYGYTF
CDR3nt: TGCGCCAGCAGCCAACCATATGCCGGGACAGGGGCCTATGGCTACACCTTC

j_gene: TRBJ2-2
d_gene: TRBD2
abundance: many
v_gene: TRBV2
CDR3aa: CASYSGLVGGELFF
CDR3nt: TGTGCCAGCTACTCGGGACTAGTCGGCGGGGAGCTGTTTTTT

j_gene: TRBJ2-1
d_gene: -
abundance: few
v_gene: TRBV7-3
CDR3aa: CASSSKGGASNEQFF
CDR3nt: TGTGCCAGCAGCTCCAAAGGGGGGGCAAGCAATGAGCAGTTCTTC

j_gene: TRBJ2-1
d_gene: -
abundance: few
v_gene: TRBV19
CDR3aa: CASSIRDLNEQFF
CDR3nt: TGTGCCAGTAGTATAAGGGATCTTAATGAGCAGTTCTTC